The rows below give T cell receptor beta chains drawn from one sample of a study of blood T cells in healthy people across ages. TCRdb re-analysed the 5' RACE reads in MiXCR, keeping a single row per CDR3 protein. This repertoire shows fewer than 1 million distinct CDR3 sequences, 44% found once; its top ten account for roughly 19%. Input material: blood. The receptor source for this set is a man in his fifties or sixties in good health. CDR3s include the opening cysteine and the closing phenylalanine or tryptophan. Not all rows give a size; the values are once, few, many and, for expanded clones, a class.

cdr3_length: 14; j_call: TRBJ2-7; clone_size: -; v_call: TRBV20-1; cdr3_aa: CSATRGSGFYEQYF
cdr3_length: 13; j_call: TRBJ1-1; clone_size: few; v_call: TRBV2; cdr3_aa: CASSAGQGARSFF
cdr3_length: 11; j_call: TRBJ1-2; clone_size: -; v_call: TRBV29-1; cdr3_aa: CSGEDLRGYTF
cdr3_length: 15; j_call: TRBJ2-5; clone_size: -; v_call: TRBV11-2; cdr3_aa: CASSRQNGKQETQYF
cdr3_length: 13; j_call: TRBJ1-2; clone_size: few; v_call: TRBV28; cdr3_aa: CASSLAVIYGYTF
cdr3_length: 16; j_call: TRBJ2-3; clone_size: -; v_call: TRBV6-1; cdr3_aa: CASRVERGGLSDTQYF
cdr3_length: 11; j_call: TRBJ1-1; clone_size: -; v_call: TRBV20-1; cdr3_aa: CSAPRYTEAFF
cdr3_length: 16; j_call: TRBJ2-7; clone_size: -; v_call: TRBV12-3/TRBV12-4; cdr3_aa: CASSPTVAGGSYEQYF
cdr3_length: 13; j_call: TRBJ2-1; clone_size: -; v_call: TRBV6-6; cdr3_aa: CATVDSSYNEQFF
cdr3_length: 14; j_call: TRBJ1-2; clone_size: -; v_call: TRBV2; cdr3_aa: CASSEASGGYGYTF
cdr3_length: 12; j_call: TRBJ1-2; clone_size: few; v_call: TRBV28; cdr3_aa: CASTRSSGGYTF
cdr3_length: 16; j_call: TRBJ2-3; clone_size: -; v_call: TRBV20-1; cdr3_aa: CSANGWQGDPTDTQYF
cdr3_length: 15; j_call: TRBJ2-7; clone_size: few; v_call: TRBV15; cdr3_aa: CATSREGARTYEQYF
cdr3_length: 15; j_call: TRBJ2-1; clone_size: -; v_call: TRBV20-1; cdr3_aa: CSAKSGTGGHNEQFF
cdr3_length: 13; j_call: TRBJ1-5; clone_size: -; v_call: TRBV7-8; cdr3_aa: CASSLGGLGPQHF
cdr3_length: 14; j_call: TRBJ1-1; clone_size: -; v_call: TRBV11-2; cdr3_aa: CASSLEVDGTEAFF
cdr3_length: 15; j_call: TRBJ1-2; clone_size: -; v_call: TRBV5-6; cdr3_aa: CASSLGQVKVYGYTF
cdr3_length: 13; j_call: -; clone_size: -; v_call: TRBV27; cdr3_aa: CASKPGWSYEQYF
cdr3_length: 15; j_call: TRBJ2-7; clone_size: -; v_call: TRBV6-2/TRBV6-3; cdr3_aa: CASRPGTGINYEQYF
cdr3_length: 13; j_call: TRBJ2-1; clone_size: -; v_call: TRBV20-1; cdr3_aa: CSARGGNANEQFF
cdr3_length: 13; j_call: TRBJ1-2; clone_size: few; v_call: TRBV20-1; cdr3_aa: CSANRDSTYGYTF
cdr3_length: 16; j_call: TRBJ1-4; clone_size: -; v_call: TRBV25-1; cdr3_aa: CAGSEGTGGGNEKLFF
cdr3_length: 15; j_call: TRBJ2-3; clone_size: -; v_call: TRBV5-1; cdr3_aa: CASSYAGGRTDTQYF
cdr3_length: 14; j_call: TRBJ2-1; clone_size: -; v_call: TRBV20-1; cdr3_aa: CSALGLAGGRMQFF
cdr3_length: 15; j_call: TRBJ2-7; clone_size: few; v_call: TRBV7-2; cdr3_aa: CASSAPGQEGCEQYF
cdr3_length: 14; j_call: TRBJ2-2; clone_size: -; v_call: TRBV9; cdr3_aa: CASTTNIGAGELFF
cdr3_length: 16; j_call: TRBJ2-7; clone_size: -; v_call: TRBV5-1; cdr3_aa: CASSLEAPYRGDEQYF
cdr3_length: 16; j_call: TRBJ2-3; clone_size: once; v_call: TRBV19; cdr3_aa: CASTKGPTLYTDTQYF
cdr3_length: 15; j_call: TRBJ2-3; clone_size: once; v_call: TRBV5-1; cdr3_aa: CASSLSGGERDTQYF
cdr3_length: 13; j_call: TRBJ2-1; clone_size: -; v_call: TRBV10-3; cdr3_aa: CAISGGQGAEQFF
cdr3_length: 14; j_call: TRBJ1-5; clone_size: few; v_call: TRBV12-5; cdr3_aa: CAKYAVPQNQPQHF
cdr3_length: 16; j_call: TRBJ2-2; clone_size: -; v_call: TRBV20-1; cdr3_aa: CSARDIRTGRSGELFF
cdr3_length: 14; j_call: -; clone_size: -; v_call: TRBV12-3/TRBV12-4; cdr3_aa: CASSGPGAYNEQYF
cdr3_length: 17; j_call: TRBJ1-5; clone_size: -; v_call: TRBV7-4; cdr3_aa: CPKARGSQSNSNQPQHF
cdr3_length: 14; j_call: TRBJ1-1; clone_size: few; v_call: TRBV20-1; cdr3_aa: CSASRDRTNTEAFF
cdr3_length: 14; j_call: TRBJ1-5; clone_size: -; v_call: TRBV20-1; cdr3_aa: CSARTPDWGQPQHF
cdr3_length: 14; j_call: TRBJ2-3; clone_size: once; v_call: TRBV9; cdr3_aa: CASTRGQSTDTQYF
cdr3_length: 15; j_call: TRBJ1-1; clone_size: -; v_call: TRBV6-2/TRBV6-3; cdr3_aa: CASTDTRTSRAEAFF
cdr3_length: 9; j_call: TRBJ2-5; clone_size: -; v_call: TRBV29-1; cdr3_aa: CSAGETQYF
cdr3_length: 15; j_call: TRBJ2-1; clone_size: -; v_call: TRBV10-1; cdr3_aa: CASSAGAAGDNEQFF
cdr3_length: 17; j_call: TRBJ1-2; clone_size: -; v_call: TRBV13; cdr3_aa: CASSLGDRGRMGYGYTF
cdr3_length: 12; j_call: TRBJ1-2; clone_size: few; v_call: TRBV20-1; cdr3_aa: CSADRGSYGYTF
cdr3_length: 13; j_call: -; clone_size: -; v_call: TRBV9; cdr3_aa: CASSVGGIYEQYF
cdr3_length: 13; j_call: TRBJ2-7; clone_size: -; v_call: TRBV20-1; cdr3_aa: CSARELDAYEQYF
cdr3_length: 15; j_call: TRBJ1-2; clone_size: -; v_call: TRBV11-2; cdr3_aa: CASSRRDRPNYGYTF
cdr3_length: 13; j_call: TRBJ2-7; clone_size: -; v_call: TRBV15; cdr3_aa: CATSGGGDYEQYF
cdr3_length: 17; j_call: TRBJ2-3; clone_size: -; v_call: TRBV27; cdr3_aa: CASSPNPRGDNADTQYF
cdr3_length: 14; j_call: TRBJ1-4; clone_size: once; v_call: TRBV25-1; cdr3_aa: CASSELYPGEKLFF
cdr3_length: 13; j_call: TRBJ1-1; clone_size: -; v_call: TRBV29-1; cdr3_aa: CSVDSQMNTEAFF
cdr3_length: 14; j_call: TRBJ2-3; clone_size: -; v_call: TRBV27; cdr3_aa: CASSVTGRTDTQYF